Listed here are 27 T cell receptor beta chains from one sample, sequenced in a study of blood T cell repertoires in COVID-19. Clones were read by immunoSEQ multiplex PCR, and TCRdb kept only the in-frame ones, dropping some. The table has 120,000 or so clones, nearly 90% seen once. The material sequenced was peripheral blood. These receptors originate from a human donor in a cohort sampled during active COVID-19.

The V gene is TRBV19, the J gene TRBJ1-2; maybe TRBD1 (6 bases). The V gene's germline CDR1 is LNHDA and CDR2 SQIVND (reference sequence). Trimming shortened V by 6 bases and J by 5 bases, and 19 bases separated the two germline ends. The CDR3 spans 15 residues. The CDR3: CASRPTGRGGYGYTF. Here the CDR3 DNA reads TGTGCCAGTAGACCTACAGGGAGGGGAGGATATGGCTACACCTTC.

The rearrangement uses TRBV29-1 and TRBJ1-2, with 11 bases lining up with TRBD1. This CDR3 has 13 residues. Looked up from germline, CDR1 is SQVTM and CDR2 is ANQGSEA. The V and J ends lost 3 bases and 7 bases, in that order; junction bases with no gene match: 4. CDR3 in amino acids: CSVDWGQGGGYTF. CDR3 sequence (DNA): TGCAGCGTTGATTGGGGACAGGGGGGTGGCTACACCTTC.

V gene TRBV28 combines with J gene TRBJ1-4; 8 bases fit TRBD1. After removal of 11 bases from V and 6 bases from J, the junction contained 5 bases not matched to a gene. The CDR3 is 12 residues long. Germline V CDR1 and CDR2: MDHEN, SYDVKM. DNA for the CDR3: TGTGCCGCACAGGGGGGGGATGAAAAACTGTTTTTT. Residues: CAAQGGDEKLFF.

The rearrangement uses TRBV30 and TRBJ2-7; maybe TRBD1 (6 bases). Germline loops: CDR1 GTSNPN, CDR2 SVGIG (reference sequence). Trimming left V 5 bases short and J 3 bases short, with 8 bases between. The CDR3 covers 11 residues. The CDR3 coding sequence is TGTGCCTGGTTACAGGGCTACGAGCAGTACTTC. This translates into CAWLQGYEQYF.

The CDR3 nucleotides read TGTGCCAGCAGCGTACGACCGGGACAGGGGAGTGAAAAACTGTTTTTT. It yields the protein CASSVRPGQGSEKLFF. The chain employs TRBV9 and TRBJ1-4, with TRBD1 matching over 10 bases. CDR3 length equals 16 residues. J was trimmed by 7 bases and V by 1 base; bases with no gene match: 7. Germline loops: CDR1 SGDLS, CDR2 YYNGEE.

This chain joins TRBV11-2 and TRBJ1-2; D possibly corresponds to TRBD1 (5 bases). V lost 6 bases and J 4 bases, leaving 15 bases between the germline ends. The CDR3 runs 14 residues. The germline V gene encodes CDR1 SGHAT and CDR2 FQNNGV. The CDR3 reads CASRNTGTLYGYTF. CDR3 sequence (DNA): TGTGCCAGCAGGAACACAGGTACACTCTATGGCTACACCTTC. The full variable domain, its missing parts supplied by reference TRBV11-2 and TRBJ1-2, is EAGVAQSPRYKIIEKRQSVAFWCNPISGHATLYWYQQILGQGPKLLIQFQNNGVVDDSQLPKDRFSAERLKGVDSTLKIQPAKLEDSAVYLCASRNTGTLYGYTFGSGTRLTVV.

This clone has only one observation. V and J are TRBV30 and TRBJ2-2, with 9 positions matching TRBD2. This CDR3 is 13 amino acids long. V lost 3 bases to trimming and J lost 6 bases; unmatched junction nucleotides: 2. Germline CDR1 is GTSNPN and CDR2 is SVGIG (reference sequence). This CDR3 is CAWSGLASGELFF. The CDR3 DNA follows: TGTGCCTGGAGCGGACTAGCGTCCGGGGAGCTGTTTTTT.

This clone is a singleton in its sample. The chain recombines TRBV7-8 with TRBJ2-7; 7 bases are a match to TRBD1. Germline CDR1 is SGHVS and CDR2 is FQNEAQ. J gave up 3 bases and V 0 bases, and 5 bases lay outside the gene matches. The CDR3 contains 15 residues. The CDR3 nucleotides are TGTGCCAGCAGCTTAGCCCGACAGGGTGACTACGAGCAGTACTTC. Translating gives CASSLARQGDYEQYF.

This clone was seen ten or more times. The CDR3: CASSQDQGGSYNEQFF. In DNA form, the CDR3 reads TGTGCCAGCAGCCAAGATCAGGGGGGCTCCTACAATGAGCAGTTCTTC. The V gene is TRBV4-2, the J gene TRBJ2-1; maybe TRBD1 (7 bases). Trimming cost V 0 bases and J 0 bases, with 9 bases left between them. Germline V gene sequence: CDR1 LGHNA, CDR2 YNFKEQ. The CDR3 spans 16 residues.

V and J are TRBV11-2 and TRBJ1-4; perhaps TRBD1 as D (5 bases). Germline loops: CDR1 SGHAT, CDR2 FQNNGV. V gave up 1 base and J gave up 14 bases, with 20 bases separating them. This CDR3 is built from 15 residues. The CDR3 nucleotides are TGTGCCAGCAGCTTAGTTCTTTCAGGGCCCTTAGAGCTGTTTTTT. The encoded protein is CASSLVLSGPLELFF.

This rearrangement joins TRBV6-1 to TRBJ1-6; possible D gene TRBD1, 6 bases. This CDR3 region has 16 residues. V was cut by 4 bases and J by 9 bases, with 19 bases left in between. Germline assignment: CDR1 MNHNS and CDR2 SASEGT. In DNA form, the CDR3 reads TGTGCCAGCAGTGGTCAGATACAGGGTGTCTTTTCACCCCTCCACTTT. It encodes CASSGQIQGVFSPLHF.

The gene calls are TRBV4-3 and TRBJ1-4, with 11 nucleotides matching TRBD1. J was trimmed by 8 bases and V by 0 bases; bases with no gene match: 8. The CDR3 covers 17 residues. CDR1 and CDR2 from the germline V gene are LGHNA and YSLEER. The CDR3 spells CASSQDSGGQGDEKLFF. The CDR3 nucleotides are TGCGCCAGCAGCCAAGATTCCGGGGGACAGGGGGACGAAAAACTGTTTTTT.

V gene TRBV19 combines with J gene TRBJ2-7, with 7 bases identical to TRBD1. This CDR3 is built from 15 residues. Germline V gene sequence: CDR1 LNHDA, CDR2 SQIVND (reference sequence). Unmatched junction bases numbered 9, after V lost 4 bases and J lost 3 bases. The DNA of the CDR3 is TGTGCCAGTAGTAAACCCGGGACAGCACACTACGAGCAGTACTTC. It codes for CASSKPGTAHYEQYF.

This chain links TRBV6-2 or TRBV6-3 with TRBJ2-4; 7 nucleotides align to TRBD1. Germline CDR1 is MNHEY and CDR2 is SVGEGT. Trimming took 4 bases from V and 0 from J; bases not matched to a gene: 6. The CDR3 sequence is 16 residues long. In DNA, the CDR3 is TGTGCCAGCAGTTTTGGATCAGGGGGAGCCAAAAACATTCAGTACTTC. This gives the protein CASSFGSGGAKNIQYF.

The chain is built from TRBV11-2 and TRBJ2-4; 9 bases line up with TRBD1. This CDR3 has 17 residues. The trim removed 0 bases at V and 0 bases at J, leaving 3 bases unmatched. The germline CDR1 and CDR2 sequences are SGHAT and FQNNGV. CDR3 DNA: TGTGCCAGCAGCTTAGAGCCGGGACAGGGAGCCAAAAACATTCAGTACTTC. As protein: CASSLEPGQGAKNIQYF.

The V call is TRBV28, the J call TRBJ2-1; 7 bases agree with TRBD1. Germline lookup yields CDR1 MDHEN and CDR2 SYDVKM. J lost 8 bases, V lost 5 bases, and 12 bases had no gene match. The CDR3 extends over 15 amino acids. DNA for the CDR3: TGTGCCAGCAGTAGGACAGGCTCACTTTATGATGAGCAGTTCTTC. This codes for CASSRTGSLYDEQFF.

A few counts support this clone. V is TRBV19 and J is TRBJ2-5, with 9 bases identical to TRBD2. CDR1 is LNHDA and CDR2 is SQIVND in the germline V gene (reference sequence). The CDR3 is 15 amino acids. The V segment lost 6 bases and the J segment 0 bases; nucleotides outside the gene matches: 5. The CDR3, as DNA: TGTGCCAGTAGCCCTAGCGGGGTGTACCAAGAGACCCAGTACTTC. Its translation is CASSPSGVYQETQYF.

V gene TRBV20-1 combines with J gene TRBJ2-7, with a tentative D call TRBD2 (5 bases). CDR1 and CDR2 (germline): DFQATT, SNEGSKA (reference sequence). The CDR3 is 11 amino acids. Trimming took off 5 bases at V and 5 bases at J, with 10 bases between the two ends. The CDR3 loop is CSASERDEQYF. The CDR3 nucleotides are TGCAGTGCTTCGGAGAGGGACGAGCAGTACTTC.

This clone was detected once. V is TRBV18 and J is TRBJ2-5; perhaps TRBD1 as D (6 bases). Germline V gene lookup returns CDR1 KGHSH and CDR2 LQKENI. The CDR3 is made up of 12 amino acids. Deletions cut 8 bases from V and 5 bases from J, with 12 bases between. The chain's CDR3 is CASRQAVETQYF. The CDR3 DNA reads as TGTGCCAGCCGACAGGCGGTGGAGACCCAGTACTTC.

V is TRBV5-1 and J is TRBJ2-7; perhaps TRBD1 as D (5 bases). The CDR3 is 14 amino acids. With 0 bases removed from V and 6 bases from J, the gap between germline ends came to 13 bases. Germline V gene sequence: CDR1 SGHRS, CDR2 YFSETQ. CDR3 in DNA: TGCGCCAGCAGCTTGGAGGGGTTGGGGTCCGAGCAGTACTTC. It translates to CASSLEGLGSEQYF.

The chain carries TRBV25-1 and TRBJ2-3; D is possibly TRBD1 (6 bases). Per germline, CDR1 MGHDK and CDR2 SYGVNS. The V end lost 1 base, the J end lost 0 bases, and 17 bases lay between the germline ends. CDR3 size: 18 residues. The CDR3 here is CASSELRLDSMSTDTQYF. In DNA, the CDR3 is TGTGCCAGCAGTGAATTGCGCCTGGACAGCATGAGCACAGATACGCAGTATTTT.

The chain combines TRBV16 with TRBJ1-1; D is possibly TRBD1 (6 bases). The CDR3 covers 15 residues. The germline V gene has CDR1 KGHSY and CDR2 FQNENV. V lost 4 bases and J lost 0, with 12 bases in between. The CDR3: CASSPRQDMNTEAFF. The DNA for the CDR3 is TGTGCCAGCAGCCCGAGACAGGATATGAACACTGAAGCTTTCTTT.

The count of this clone is one. V usage is TRBV6-5 and J usage is TRBJ2-7; 8 nucleotides align to TRBD1. The V segment lost 7 bases and the J segment 1 base; nucleotides outside the gene matches: 6. The V gene's germline CDR1 is MNHEY and CDR2 SVGAGI. The CDR3 extends over 14 amino acids. CDR3 DNA: TGTGCCAGCACCCCTGGACAGGGTTCCTACGAGCAGTACTTC. Amino acids: CASTPGQGSYEQYF.

The J gene is TRBJ2-3, the V gene TRBV28; weak D call: TRBD1 (5 bases). Trimming pared 6 bases from V and 0 bases from J, leaving 7 bases between. Germline V CDR1 and CDR2: MDHEN, SYDVKM. The CDR3 is made up of 13 amino acids. CDR3 sequence: CASRGRSTDTQYF. Written as DNA, the CDR3 is TGTGCCAGCAGGGGGCGTAGCACAGATACGCAGTATTTT.

J is TRBJ2-2 and V is TRBV11-2; D remains unclear. The germline CDR1 and CDR2 sequences are SGHAT and FQNNGV. The CDR3 runs 16 residues. Trimming stripped 5 bases from V and 1 base from J, with 14 bases between. Here the CDR3 DNA reads TGTGCCAGCAGCCACCGGCCGGAGAGGAACACCGGGGAGCTGTTTTTT. Protein: CASSHRPERNTGELFF.

This clone is categorized as medium-sized. CDR3: CASNLTGLNTEAFF. DNA for the CDR3: TGCGCCAGCAACCTGACAGGGCTGAACACTGAAGCTTTCTTT. This rearrangement joins TRBV10-2 to TRBJ1-1; 7 bases fit TRBD1. The CDR3 extends over 14 amino acids. CDR1 WSHSY and CDR2 SAAADI come from the germline V gene. The junction had 5 bases not matched to a gene; V was cut back by 7 bases and J by 0 bases.

For this clone: Within the sample, other DNA sequences also encode this same CDR3. The V call is TRBV9, the J call TRBJ2-5, with TRBD2 as a possible D gene (5 bases). Germline-derived CDR1 and CDR2 are SGDLS and YYNGEE. This CDR3 is built from 14 residues. V lost 0 bases and J lost 5, with 11 bases in between. For the CDR3, the DNA is TGTGCCAGCAGCGTAGGAGGAGGCGGGGAGACCCAGTACTTC. It encodes CASSVGGGGETQYF.